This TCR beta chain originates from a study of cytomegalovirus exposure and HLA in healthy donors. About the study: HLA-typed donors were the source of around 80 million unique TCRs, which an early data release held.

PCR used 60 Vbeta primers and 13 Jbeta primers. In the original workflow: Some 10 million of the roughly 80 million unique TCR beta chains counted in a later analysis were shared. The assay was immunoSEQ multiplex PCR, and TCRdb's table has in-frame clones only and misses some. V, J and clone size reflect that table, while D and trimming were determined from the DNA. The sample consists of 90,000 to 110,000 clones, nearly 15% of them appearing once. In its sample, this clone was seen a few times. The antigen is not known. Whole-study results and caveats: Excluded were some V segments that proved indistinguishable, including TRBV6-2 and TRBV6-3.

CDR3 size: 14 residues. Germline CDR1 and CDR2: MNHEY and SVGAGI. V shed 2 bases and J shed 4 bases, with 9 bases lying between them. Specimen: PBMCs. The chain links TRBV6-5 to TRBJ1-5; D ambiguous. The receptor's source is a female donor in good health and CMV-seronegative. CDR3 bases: TGTGCCAGCAGTTACCGACACCAGAATCAGCCCCAGCATTTT. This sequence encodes CASSYRHQNQPQHF.